This T cell receptor (beta chain) was captured in a study of blood T cells in healthy people across ages. The CDR3 covers 17 residues. From germline, CDR1 is SSHAT and CDR2 FNYEAQ (reference sequence). Only a few counts were recorded for this clonotype. The antigen remains undetermined. Germline is not matched at one junction end, which may reflect a read error. With a J-beta primer mix and a sample-barcoded 5' primer, a second PCR ran roughly 6 to 11 cycles. TCRdb reprocessed the 5' RACE reads via MiXCR and lists one record per CDR3 protein. The repertoire holds about 640,000 distinct CDR3 sequences, with roughly 43% as singletons. Study findings and constraints: It was the long-lived donors that had more naive CD4+ cells and higher diversity than aged donors.

The V gene is TRBV7-7, the J gene TRBJ2-3; TRBD1 aligns across 8 bases. This TCR derives from a man older than 75 in good health. Sequenced input: blood. For the CDR3, the DNA is TGTGCTAGCAGCCCCGTGGGGACAGGCCTAAGCACAGATACGCAGTATTTT. This gives the protein CASSPVGTGLSTDTQYF.